This TCR beta chain was documented in a study of CD8+ T cells in alopecia areata. About the research overall: For the treated group, dosing was oral tofacitinib at 5 to 10 mg twice daily. Study-level points and caveats: Elevated clonality characterized lesional scalp relative to normal scalp, particularly in alopecia totalis/universalis.

The study team obtained lesional scalp punch biopsies and peripheral blood from alopecia areata patients. The table lists this clone with a few counts. Its antigen remains unidentified. There are 13 residues in the CDR3. Trimming took 4 bases from V and 5 from J; bases not matched to a gene: 1. Germline V lookup: CDR1 SEHNR, CDR2 FQNEAQ (reference sequence). Extraction and reverse transcription of RNA yielded cDNA as the sequencing template. The protocol was immunoSEQ multiplex PCR, while the TCRdb copy is restricted to in-frame clones and leaves out a portion. Of approximately 7,800 clones listed, approximately 60% are singletons.

The sequencing used skin, collected at week 0. The clonotype comes from a human donor with alopecia areata. V and J are TRBV7-9 and TRBJ2-2, with TRBD1 matching 7 bases. CDR3: CASSSTGTGELFF. The CDR3 DNA follows: TGTGCCAGCAGCTCGACAGGGACCGGGGAGCTGTTTTTT.